This T cell receptor beta chain originates from a study of CD8+ T cells in alopecia areata. In the study overall: Tofacitinib administration persisted for 6 to 18 months, succeeded by 6 months off drug.

This clone was observed once. No antigen is known for it. cDNA reverse transcribed from extracted RNA served as the sequencing template. Data came from immunoSEQ multiplex PCR; TCRdb stores just in-frame clones and leaves some out. Of about 150,000 clones listed, about 53% are singletons. Study findings and constraints: Scalp lesions, especially in alopecia totalis/universalis, had higher clonality than normal scalp.

V dropped 4 bases and J dropped 7 bases, with 12 bases sitting between them. CDR1 and CDR2 (germline): SGHRS, YFSETQ. The CDR3 is 13 amino acids. Sampling of alopecia areata patients yielded lesional scalp punch biopsies as well as peripheral blood. The J gene is TRBJ2-1, the V gene TRBV5-1; D perhaps matches TRBD1 (6 bases). This TCR was recovered from a human donor with alopecia areata. Sequences were derived from CD8+ T cells sorted from blood, sampled at week 0. The CDR3 is CASSEEGTNEQFF. In DNA, the CDR3 is TGCGCCAGCAGCGAAGAAGGGACAAATGAGCAGTTCTTC.